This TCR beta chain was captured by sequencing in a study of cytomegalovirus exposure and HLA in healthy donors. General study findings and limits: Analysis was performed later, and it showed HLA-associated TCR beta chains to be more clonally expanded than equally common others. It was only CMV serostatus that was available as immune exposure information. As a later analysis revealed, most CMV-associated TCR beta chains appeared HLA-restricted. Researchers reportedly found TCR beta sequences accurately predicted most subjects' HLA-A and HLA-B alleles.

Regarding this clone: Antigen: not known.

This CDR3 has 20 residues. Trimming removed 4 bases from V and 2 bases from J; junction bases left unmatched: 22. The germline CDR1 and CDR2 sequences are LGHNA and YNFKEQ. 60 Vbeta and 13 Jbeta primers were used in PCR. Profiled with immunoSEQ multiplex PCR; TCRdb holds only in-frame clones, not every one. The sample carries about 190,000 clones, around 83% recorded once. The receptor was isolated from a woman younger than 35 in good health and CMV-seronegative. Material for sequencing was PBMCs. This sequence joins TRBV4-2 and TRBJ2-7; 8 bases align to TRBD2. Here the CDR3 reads CASSPGSGGGAFGLTYEQYF. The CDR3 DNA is TGTGCCAGCAGCCCCGGCTCGGGAGGGGGGGCCTTTGGCCTAACCTACGAGCAGTACTTC.